The 23 T cell receptor beta chains below all came from one sample that was sequenced in a study of OX40 agonist ivuxolimab in advanced cancers. Method: immunoSEQ multiplex PCR; TCRdb's copy keeps in-frame clones and lacks some. The data show tens of thousands of clones, about 94% seen once. Sequencing used CD4+ or CD8+ T cells sorted from blood, obtained in a trial of the OX40 agonist ivuxolimab. The receptor set was obtained from an adult with an advanced solid tumor such as melanoma, head and neck, liver or kidney cancer.

The chain uses TRBV30 and TRBJ2-3; D is possibly TRBD2 (6 bases). V dropped 1 base and J dropped 1 base, with 18 bases sitting between them. Looked up from germline, CDR1 is GTSNPN and CDR2 is SVGIG (reference sequence). The CDR3 consists of 17 residues. The CDR3 nucleotides are TGTGCCTGGAGTGGACACGTAGCGGAAGTCGGCACAGATACGCAGTATTTT. This encodes CAWSGHVAEVGTDTQYF.

This clone appeared a single time. The chain couples TRBV5-8 to TRBJ1-5; D remains ambiguous. Germline CDR1 SGHTS, CDR2 YDEGEE. The CDR3 spans 14 residues. Between the trimmed V and J ends, which lost 1 base and 0 bases, there was a span of 5 bases. This chain's CDR3 is CASSLSYSNQPQHF. CDR3 DNA sequence: TGTGCCAGCAGCTTGAGCTATAGCAATCAGCCCCAGCATTTT.

In this sample, this clone turned up once. This CDR3 is CASSLTVTEAFF. CDR3 DNA sequence: TGTGCCAGCAGTTTGACGGTTACGGAAGCTTTCTTT. The rearrangement uses TRBV27 and TRBJ1-1; the D is unclear. The CDR3 is 12 amino acids. Per germline, CDR1 MNHEY and CDR2 SMNVEV (reference sequence). Trimming removed 3 bases at V and 8 bases at J, with 10 bases between.

V and J are TRBV4-1 and TRBJ1-5; D is undetermined. Trimming pared 1 base from V and 7 bases from J, leaving 8 bases between. The CDR3 contains 13 residues. Germline assignment: CDR1 MGHRA and CDR2 YSYEKL. CDR3 DNA: TGCGCCAGCAGCCAAGTAGTAGGACAGCCCCAGCATTTT. It translates to CASSQVVGQPQHF.

V and J are TRBV5-1 and TRBJ2-7, with 11 bases identical to TRBD1. V was clipped by 1 base and J by 6 bases; unmatched bases: 6. The CDR3 is 15 residues long. Germline V gives CDR1 SGHRS, CDR2 YFSETQ. The CDR3 DNA sequence: TGCGCCAGCAGCTTGTTGCTCGGGACAGGGGGCGAGCAGTACTTC. It yields the protein CASSLLLGTGGEQYF. The variable domain in full, completed from reference TRBV5-1 and TRBJ2-7, reads KAGVTQTPRYLIKTRGQQVTLSCSPISGHRSVSWYQQTPGQGLQFLFEYFSETQRNKGNFPGRFSGRQFSNSRSEMNVSTLELGDSALYLCASSLLLGTGGEQYFGPGTRLTVT.

This rearrangement joins TRBV6-1 to TRBJ2-5; weak D call: TRBD1 (6 bases). The V gene's germline CDR1 is MNHNS and CDR2 SASEGT. The CDR3 spans 14 residues. The V end lost 2 bases, the J end lost 4 bases, and 11 bases lay between the germline ends. DNA of the CDR3: TGTGCCAGCAGTGAACGGGACAACCCAGAGACCCAGTACTTC. It yields the protein CASSERDNPETQYF.

V is TRBV28 and J is TRBJ2-7; TRBD2 agrees at 9 bases. Germline CDR1 reads MDHEN; CDR2 reads SYDVKM. V shed 3 bases, J shed 3 bases, and the junction held 3 bases outside the gene matches. CDR3 size: 14 residues. CDR3 DNA: TGTGCCAGCAGTTTGCCTAGCGGGATCTACGAGCAGTACTTC. This sequence encodes CASSLPSGIYEQYF.

CDR3 in DNA: TGTGCCAGCAGCCTTACAGATACGCAGTATTTT. It specifies CASSLTDTQYF. The V and J genes are TRBV28 and TRBJ2-3; no reliable D call. This CDR3 contains 11 residues. Trimming shortened V by 6 bases and J by 3 bases, and 4 bases separated the two germline ends. Germline values: CDR1 MDHEN, CDR2 SYDVKM.

The chain is built from TRBV5-1 and TRBJ2-1, with D maybe TRBD2 (5 bases). CDR1 is SGHRS and CDR2 is YFSETQ in the germline V gene. V was trimmed by 0 bases and J by 8 bases, leaving 6 bases between them. The CDR3 loop spans 12 amino acids. The CDR3 spells CASSLDGDEQFF. CDR3 nucleotides: TGCGCCAGCAGCTTGGACGGGGATGAGCAGTTCTTC.

J is TRBJ2-7 and V is TRBV27; 10 positions agree with TRBD1. The CDR3 has 13 amino acids. After removal of 4 bases from V and 5 bases from J, the junction contained 2 bases not matched to a gene. Germline assignment: CDR1 MNHEY and CDR2 SMNVEV (reference sequence). The CDR3 region is CASSWTGGHEQYF. The CDR3 DNA follows: TGTGCCAGCAGTTGGACAGGGGGGCACGAGCAGTACTTC.

The rearrangement links TRBV7-6 to TRBJ2-7; the D is unclear. The CDR3 runs to 12 residues. Germline CDR1 reads SGHVS; CDR2 reads FNYEAQ. V dropped 1 base and J dropped 7 bases, with 8 bases sitting between them. CDR3 bases: TGTGCCAGCAGCTTAGGGGCGCAGGAGCAGTACTTC. Translated, it gives CASSLGAQEQYF.

This chain uses TRBV7-9 with TRBJ2-3; 8 nucleotides line up with TRBD2. This CDR3 spans 16 amino acids. Per the germline V gene, CDR1 is SEHNR and CDR2 is FQNEAQ (reference sequence). Trimming at V came to 5 bases and at J to 6 bases, leaving 13 bases not matched to a gene. CDR3 loop: CASSPVASGLKDTQYF. Here the CDR3 DNA reads TGTGCCAGCAGCCCCGTCGCTAGCGGGCTTAAGGATACGCAGTATTTT.

J is TRBJ2-7 and V is TRBV5-1, with a possible D match to TRBD2 (6 bases). Germline V gives CDR1 SGHRS, CDR2 YFSETQ. V lost 0 bases and J 2 bases, leaving 12 bases between the germline ends. The CDR3 consists of 15 residues. This CDR3 reads CASSLAPGATYEQYF. CDR3 in DNA: TGCGCCAGCAGCTTGGCGCCGGGAGCTACCTACGAGCAGTACTTC.

As regards this clone: The same CDR3 arises from other DNA sequences in this sample as well. The chain couples TRBV28 to TRBJ2-3, with 15 bases fitting TRBD2. Trimming took 6 bases from V and 6 from J; bases not matched to a gene: 4. The CDR3 spans 15 residues. The germline V gene has CDR1 MDHEN and CDR2 SYDVKM. The CDR3 nucleotides are TGTGCCAGCAGGCGGACTAGCGGGAGGGCCGATACGCAGTATTTT. Protein sequence: CASRRTSGRADTQYF.

DNA for the CDR3: TGTGCCACAAACAGCGACTCCTACGAGCAGTACTTC. This codes for CATNSDSYEQYF. J is TRBJ2-7 and V is TRBV10-3; D is undetermined. Germline values: CDR1 ENHRY, CDR2 SYGVKD. Trimming left V 10 bases short and J 0 bases short, with 10 bases between. The CDR3 has 12 residues.

J is TRBJ2-1 and V is TRBV7-9, with D perhaps TRBD2 (6 bases). The CDR3 runs 18 residues. Germline V gene lookup returns CDR1 SEHNR and CDR2 FQNEAQ (reference sequence). V lost 4 bases to trimming and J lost 0 bases, with 19 bases between them. The CDR3, as DNA: TGTGCCAGCAGCTCAATTGGGCTAGCGTTGAGCTCCTACAATGAGCAGTTCTTC. This translates into CASSSIGLALSSYNEQFF.

This clone turned up a few times. The chain has TRBV4-1 and TRBJ2-1; 8 bases are a match to TRBD2. This CDR3 has 18 residues. Germline lookup yields CDR1 MGHRA and CDR2 YSYEKL. With V trimmed by 2 bases and J by 5 bases, 14 bases remained unmatched. The CDR3: CASSQLPGLVAGDNEQFF. Here the CDR3 DNA reads TGCGCCAGCAGCCAACTACCGGGACTAGTGGCGGGGGACAATGAGCAGTTCTTC.

The rearrangement uses TRBV14 and TRBJ1-2; 7 positions match TRBD1. Germline V gives CDR1 SGHDN, CDR2 FVKESK. This CDR3 has 18 amino acids. J was trimmed by 3 bases and V by 3 bases; bases with no gene match: 16. For the CDR3, the DNA is TGTGCCAGCAGCCACCCGAAGAGGATCCAGGGGGGCGACTATGGCTACACCTTC. This gives the protein CASSHPKRIQGGDYGYTF.

The chain employs TRBV14 and TRBJ1-2; D unresolved. From germline, CDR1 is SGHDN and CDR2 FVKESK. The CDR3 covers 14 residues. Trimming pared 1 base from V and 3 bases from J, leaving 9 bases between. CDR3 sequence: CASSQAGWDYGYTF. In DNA, the CDR3 is TGTGCCAGCAGCCAAGCGGGGTGGGACTATGGCTACACCTTC.

The chain has TRBV27 and TRBJ2-1; D is uncertain. Per the germline V gene, CDR1 is MNHEY and CDR2 is SMNVEV (reference sequence). This CDR3 spans 13 amino acids. Trimming stripped 7 bases from V and 5 bases from J, with 12 bases between. The CDR3 sequence: CASTPRPHNEQFF. The CDR3 nucleotides read TGTGCCAGCACCCCCCGCCCCCACAATGAGCAGTTCTTC.

The rearrangement joins TRBV7-8 to TRBJ2-3; D gene unclear. The CDR3 length is 15 residues. Trimming removed 2 bases at V and 2 bases at J, with 11 bases between. Per germline, CDR1 SGHVS and CDR2 FQNEAQ. This chain's CDR3 is CASSLIGEPTDTQYF. CDR3 DNA sequence: TGTGCCAGCAGCTTAATCGGAGAACCCACAGATACGCAGTATTTT.

The chain joins TRBV20-1 to TRBJ1-1; D is ambiguous. The CDR3 runs 11 residues. The germline V gene encodes CDR1 DFQATT and CDR2 SNEGSKA (reference sequence). V was pared by 7 bases and J by 2 bases, with 8 bases between. The CDR3 coding sequence is TGCAGTGTCCACCTAAACACTGAAGCTTTCTTT. Protein sequence: CSVHLNTEAFF.

This clone was detected once. The rearrangement links TRBV13 to TRBJ2-7; D not resolved. V was pared by 2 bases and J by 4 bases, with 12 bases between. Per the germline V gene, CDR1 is PRHDT and CDR2 is FYEKMQ (reference sequence). The CDR3 sequence is 14 residues long. The CDR3 reads CASSLPGRRYEQYF. Written as DNA, the CDR3 is TGTGCCAGCAGCTTACCTGGCAGGCGATACGAGCAGTACTTC. The whole variable domain, remainder taken from reference TRBV13 and TRBJ2-7, is AAGVIQSPRHLIKEKRETATLKCYPIPRHDTVYWYQQGPGQDPQFLISFYEKMQSDKGSIPDRFSAQQFSDYHSELNMSSLELGDSALYFCASSLPGRRYEQYFGPGTRLTVT.